A single sample is the source of the 31 T cell receptor beta chains below, sequenced in a study of control samples from healthy donors and cancer patients. Here immunoSEQ multiplex PCR was the method, and the copy in TCRdb shows in-frame clones only, minus some. The table has approximately 97,000 clones, just under 95% seen once. The source material was blood. The receptors were sampled from a human donor in good health. The donor label of this sample is uncertain.

This chain uses TRBV7-9 with TRBJ1-2; TRBD1 matches at 7 bases. Germline CDR1 reads SEHNR; CDR2 reads FQNEAQ (reference sequence). The CDR3 contains 13 residues. With 3 bases clipped from V and 6 bases from J, the junction kept 4 bases outside the gene matches. CDR3 region: CASSFAGQDGYTF. The CDR3 DNA follows: TGTGCCAGCAGCTTTGCCGGACAGGATGGCTACACCTTC.

The gene calls are TRBV11-3 and TRBJ2-7; D is unclear. The V gene lost 0 bases and the J gene lost 3 bases, with 3 bases spanning the gap. Looked up from germline, CDR1 is SGHNT and CDR2 is YENEEA. The CDR3 is made up of 12 amino acids. The CDR3 bases are TGTGCCAGCAGCTTAGATGACTACGAGCAGTACTTC. Residues: CASSLDDYEQYF.

This chain joins TRBV10-3 and TRBJ2-2; a weak D match, TRBD1 (6 bases). There are 15 residues in the CDR3. Germline V gene lookup returns CDR1 ENHRY and CDR2 SYGVKD. With 6 bases removed from V and 3 bases from J, the gap between germline ends came to 14 bases. CDR3 sequence (DNA): TGTGCCATCAGGGGGACACCCGCGGACACCGGGGAGCTGTTTTTT. Residues: CAIRGTPADTGELFF.

The V and J genes are TRBV3-1 (or the pseudogene TRBV3-2) and TRBJ2-2; possibly TRBD1 for D (6 bases). Trimming left V 0 bases short and J 4 bases short, with 9 bases between. Germline-derived CDR1 and CDR2 are LGHDT and YNNKEL (reference sequence). CDR3 length: 15 residues. As DNA, the CDR3 is TGTGCCAGCAGCCAAGAACACAGGGTCACCGGGGAGCTGTTTTTT. Amino acid sequence: CASSQEHRVTGELFF.

CDR3 nucleotide sequence: TGTGCCAGTAGTCCTCCTCCGGGGAACACCATATATTTT. The encoded protein is CASSPPPGNTIYF. J is TRBJ1-3 and V is TRBV19; no firm D call. Trimming stripped 5 bases from V and 7 bases from J, with 12 bases between. The CDR3 is 13 residues long. CDR1 is LNHDA, CDR2 SQIVND, per germline (reference sequence). The full variable domain, rest sourced from reference TRBV19 and TRBJ1-3, is DGGITQSPKYLFRKEGQNVTLSCEQNLNHDAMYWYRQDPGQGLRLIYYSQIVNDFQKGDIAEGYSVSREKKESFPLTVTSAQKNPTAFYLCASSPPPGNTIYFGEGSWLTVV.

The count of this clone is one. The rearrangement uses TRBV9 and TRBJ1-6; 9 bases fit TRBD1. The germline V gene has CDR1 SGDLS and CDR2 YYNGEE. The CDR3 spans 16 residues. The V gene end was trimmed by 3 bases and the J gene end by 4 bases; junction bases not matched to a gene: 5. CDR3 region: CASSGAGTGYNSPLHF. The CDR3 DNA reads TGTGCCAGCAGCGGGGCCGGGACAGGGTATAATTCACCCCTCCACTTT. Filled out from reference TRBV9 and TRBJ1-6, the complete variable domain reads DSGVTQTPKHLITATGQRVTLRCSPRSGDLSVYWYQQSLDQGLQFLIQYYNGEERAKGNILERFSAQQFPDLHSELNLSSLELGDSALYFCASSGAGTGYNSPLHFGNGTRLTVT.

The V call is TRBV5-1, the J call TRBJ1-1; TRBD1 matches at 7 bases. Looked up from germline, CDR1 is SGHRS and CDR2 is YFSETQ. V was pared by 0 bases and J by 2 bases, with 4 bases of the junction left unmatched. There are 15 residues in the CDR3. CDR3 DNA: TGCGCCAGCAGCTTGGTTCCAGGGGGAAACACTGAAGCTTTCTTT. Protein sequence: CASSLVPGGNTEAFF. The whole variable domain, remainder taken from reference TRBV5-1 and TRBJ1-1, is KAGVTQTPRYLIKTRGQQVTLSCSPISGHRSVSWYQQTPGQGLQFLFEYFSETQRNKGNFPGRFSGRQFSNSRSEMNVSTLELGDSALYLCASSLVPGGNTEAFFGQGTRLTVV.

V and J are TRBV25-1 and TRBJ1-6; D uncertain. Trimming took 1 base from V and 9 from J, leaving 16 bases between them. The CDR3 is made up of 16 amino acids. The V gene's germline CDR1 is MGHDK and CDR2 SYGVNS. CDR3 amino acids: CASSEWSDPRGSPLHF. Written as DNA, the CDR3 is TGTGCCAGCAGTGAATGGTCCGACCCCCGGGGTTCACCCCTCCACTTT.

This clone was detected a few times. The chain carries TRBV7-2 and TRBJ1-2; 8 nucleotides line up with TRBD1. This CDR3 comprises 14 residues. J gave up 3 bases and V 5 bases, and 5 bases lay outside the gene matches. Looked up from germline, CDR1 is SGHTA and CDR2 is FQGNSA. The CDR3 DNA reads TGTGCCAGCAGCAAGGACAGGGCGGACTATGGCTACACCTTC. This translates into CASSKDRADYGYTF. Variable domain in full (rest from reference TRBV7-2 and TRBJ1-2): GAGVSQSPSNKVTEKGKDVELRCDPISGHTALYWYRQSLGQGLEFLIYFQGNSAPDKSGLPSDRFSAERTGGSVSTLTIQRTQQEDSAVYLCASSKDRADYGYTFGSGTRLTVV.

This clone was seen a handful of times. V gene TRBV7-8 combines with J gene TRBJ1-3; D not resolved. V dropped 5 bases and J dropped 0 bases, with 5 bases sitting between them. Germline assignment: CDR1 SGHVS and CDR2 FQNEAQ. The CDR3 sequence is 13 residues long. CDR3 DNA: TGTGCCAGCAGCCCAGACTCTGGAAACACCATATATTTT. Translation gives CASSPDSGNTIYF. Complete variable domain (other parts from reference TRBV7-8 and TRBJ1-3): GAGVSQSPRYKVAKRGQDVALRCDPISGHVSLFWYQQALGQGPEFLTYFQNEAQLDKSGLPSDRFFAERPEGSVSTLKIQRTQQEDSAVYLCASSPDSGNTIYFGEGSWLTVV.

The chain recombines TRBV19 with TRBJ2-7, with D tentatively TRBD2 (6 bases). Trimming shortened V by 6 bases and J by 3 bases, and 18 bases separated the two germline ends. The germline gives CDR1 LNHDA, CDR2 SQIVND (reference sequence). The CDR3 spans 15 residues. The CDR3 sequence: CASRDRDSPYYEQYV. As DNA, the CDR3 is TGTGCCAGTAGGGACCGGGACTCCCCCTACTACGAGCAGTACGTC.

This clone is termed medium-sized. The V and J genes are TRBV6-2 or TRBV6-3 and TRBJ1-1, with a weak D call TRBD1 (5 bases). This CDR3 contains 15 residues. CDR1 and CDR2 (germline): MNHEY, SVGEGT. Trimming cost V 2 bases and J 5 bases, with 15 bases left between them. CDR3 loop: CASSYAFGEGTEAFF. In DNA form, the CDR3 reads TGTGCCAGCAGTTACGCCTTCGGGGAGGGGACTGAAGCTTTCTTT.

This chain links TRBV14 with TRBJ1-4; unclear D gene. Trimming took off 1 base at V and 8 bases at J, with 5 bases between the two ends. Germline loops: CDR1 SGHDN, CDR2 FVKESK. The CDR3 consists of 12 residues. CDR3 in DNA: TGTGCCAGCAGCCAAGCGGAGGAAAAACTGTTTTTT. Protein sequence: CASSQAEEKLFF.

The V call is TRBV4-1, the J call TRBJ1-1; D remains ambiguous. CDR1 is MGHRA, CDR2 YSYEKL, per germline. The CDR3 sequence is 14 residues long. With 1 base removed from V and 0 bases from J, the gap between germline ends came to 6 bases. CDR3 sequence (DNA): TGCGCCAGCAGCCAAGTCCCCATGAACACTGAAGCTTTCTTT. Protein sequence: CASSQVPMNTEAFF.

The V and J genes are TRBV2 and TRBJ1-6; 9 positions match TRBD1. V was pared by 7 bases and J by 0 bases, with 13 bases of the junction left unmatched. Germline CDR1 reads SNHLY; CDR2 reads FYNNEI. This CDR3 has 19 amino acids. DNA for the CDR3: TGTGCCAGCACTCCGCATGGGGGACAGGGAAGCTCCTATAATTCACCCCTCCACTTT. This codes for CASTPHGGQGSSYNSPLHF.

This rearrangement joins TRBV14 to TRBJ1-1; 8 bases are a match to TRBD1. Germline trimming cut 4 bases from V and 4 bases from J; bases unmatched to any gene: 5. Germline V gives CDR1 SGHDN, CDR2 FVKESK. The CDR3 spans 14 residues. The CDR3 DNA reads as TGTGCCAGCAGCCCGGACAGGGAACGCACTGAAGCTTTCTTT. It yields the protein CASSPDRERTEAFF.

Of note for this clone: One end of the junction is discordant with germline, which a read error may explain. V usage is TRBV19 and J usage is TRBJ2-3; D is unresolved. Germline V lookup: CDR1 LNHDA, CDR2 SQIVND (reference sequence). This CDR3 spans 14 amino acids. The CDR3 loop reads CASSINTFTYTQYF. CDR3 in DNA: TGTGCCAGTAGTATAAACACATTCACATATACGCAGTATTTT.

This clone was counted a single time. J is TRBJ1-2 and V is TRBV2, with D possibly matching TRBD1 (5 bases). This CDR3 has 16 residues. Trimming stripped 2 bases from V and 1 base from J, with 14 bases between. The V gene's germline CDR1 is SNHLY and CDR2 FYNNEI. In DNA form, the CDR3 reads TGTGCCAGCAGTGAATCAGATCCCGGGGGTAACTATGGCTACACCTTC. Translating gives CASSESDPGGNYGYTF.

As regards this clone: At one boundary the junction diverges from the germline segment, which might be a read error. This chain joins TRBV7-7 and TRBJ2-1; maybe TRBD2 (5 bases). The length of the CDR3 is 15 residues. Per germline, CDR1 SSHAT and CDR2 FNYEAQ (reference sequence). The CDR3, as DNA: TGTGCTAGCAGCTTAGTATCTAGCTCATACAATGAGCAGTTCTTC. This encodes CASSLVSSSYNEQFF.

The V gene is TRBV7-8, the J gene TRBJ1-2; maybe TRBD1 (5 bases). Germline CDR1 reads SGHVS; CDR2 reads FQNEAQ. Trimming stripped 0 bases from V and 7 bases from J, with 15 bases between. This CDR3 is built from 15 residues. This CDR3 reads CASSLALGAWGGYTF. The CDR3 nucleotides are TGTGCCAGCAGCTTAGCACTAGGGGCTTGGGGTGGCTACACCTTC.

V and J are TRBV27 and TRBJ2-1; TRBD2 might be the D (5 bases). Trimming cost V 4 bases and J 7 bases, with 20 bases left between them. Germline values: CDR1 MNHEY, CDR2 SMNVEV (reference sequence). This CDR3 comprises 16 residues. In DNA, the CDR3 is TGTGCCAGCAGTTGGGTTTCTCGGGGTCTCGGGAATGAGCAGTTCTTC. Protein product: CASSWVSRGLGNEQFF.

This clone appeared a single time. The genes are TRBV3-1 (or the pseudogene TRBV3-2) and TRBJ1-1; D is uncertain. The V end lost 0 bases, the J end lost 5 bases, and 10 bases lay between the germline ends. CDR1 and CDR2 (germline): LGHDT, YNNKEL (reference sequence). The CDR3 extends over 14 amino acids. As DNA, the CDR3 is TGTGCCAGCAGCCAAGAACGGCGAGGTACTGAAGCTTTCTTT. Protein product: CASSQERRGTEAFF.

V is TRBV15 and J is TRBJ1-2; D remains ambiguous. The germline V gene encodes CDR1 LNHNV and CDR2 YYDKDF (reference sequence). The CDR3 has 13 amino acids. Deletions cut 3 bases from V and 4 bases from J, with 9 bases between. In nucleotides, the CDR3 is TGTGCCACCAGCAGCACAGTATTCTATGGCTACACCTTC. Translating gives CATSSTVFYGYTF.

V is TRBV5-8 and J is TRBJ1-1; no clear D. The CDR3 sequence is 15 residues long. Trimming removed 0 bases at V and 4 bases at J, with 13 bases between. Per germline, CDR1 SGHTS and CDR2 YDEGEE. CDR3 coding DNA: TGTGCCAGCAGCTTGGACAGCTACGGGCGCACTGAAGCTTTCTTT. Translating gives CASSLDSYGRTEAFF.

V usage is TRBV18 and J usage is TRBJ1-4; the match to TRBD1 covers 8 bases. Germline CDR1 KGHSH, CDR2 LQKENI. The CDR3 spans 15 residues. Germline trimming cut 6 bases from V and 8 bases from J; bases unmatched to any gene: 11. The CDR3 sequence: CASSPGQGAVEKLFF. The CDR3 coding sequence is TGTGCCAGCTCCCCGGGGCAGGGGGCGGTCGAAAAACTGTTTTTT. Full variable domain (rest looked up from reference TRBV18 and TRBJ1-4): NAGVMQNPRHLVRRRGQEARLRCSPMKGHSHVYWYRQLPEEGLKFMVYLQKENIIDESGMPKERFSAEFPKEGPSILRIQQVVRGDSAAYFCASSPGQGAVEKLFFGSGTQLSVL.

The chain recombines TRBV7-2 with TRBJ1-5; no reliable D call. V dropped 2 bases and J dropped 1 base, with 12 bases sitting between them. The CDR3 runs 16 residues. The germline gives CDR1 SGHTA, CDR2 FQGNSA. The CDR3 sequence: CASSLNGLLSNQPQHF. The CDR3 DNA sequence: TGTGCCAGCAGCTTAAATGGACTCTTAAGCAATCAGCCCCAGCATTTT.

The chain employs TRBV3-1 (or the pseudogene TRBV3-2) and TRBJ2-1; D is ambiguous. V was pared by 0 bases and J by 5 bases, with 14 bases between. The germline gives CDR1 LGHDT, CDR2 YNNKEL (reference sequence). This CDR3 comprises 16 residues. In DNA, the CDR3 is TGTGCCAGCAGCCAAGAATGTTTCCCCCCCAACAATGAGCAGTTCTTC. Translating it yields CASSQECFPPNNEQFF.

This clone is a singleton in its sample. J is TRBJ2-3 and V is TRBV3-1 (or the pseudogene TRBV3-2), with 8 positions matching TRBD1. This CDR3 has 16 residues. Germline V lookup: CDR1 LGHDT, CDR2 YNNKEL (reference sequence). The ends lost 0 bases at V and 0 bases at J; junction bases unmatched: 2. CDR3 in amino acids: CASSQDRGLSTDTQYF. CDR3 bases: TGTGCCAGCAGCCAAGACAGGGGGCTCAGCACAGATACGCAGTATTTT.

The chain carries TRBV18 and TRBJ1-1, with D tentatively TRBD1 (6 bases). Germline loops: CDR1 KGHSH, CDR2 LQKENI. The ends were cut back, 4 bases at V and 8 bases at J, with 11 bases in the middle. The CDR3 has 12 residues. CDR3 region: CASSRRQVEAFF. CDR3 bases: TGTGCCAGCTCACGGAGACAGGTAGAAGCTTTCTTT.

The chain has TRBV24-1 and TRBJ1-6, with 8 bases fitting TRBD1. With 6 bases clipped from V and 10 bases from J, the junction kept 4 bases outside the gene matches. This CDR3 spans 13 amino acids. The germline gives CDR1 KGHDR, CDR2 SFDVKD. For the CDR3, the DNA is TGTGCCACCAGTCGGACAGGGTTCTCACCCCTCCACTTT. It encodes CATSRTGFSPLHF.

This chain links TRBV6-2 or TRBV6-3 with TRBJ2-3, with D possibly called TRBD1 or TRBD2 (5 bases each). Trimming pared 5 bases from V and 0 bases from J, leaving 12 bases between. The CDR3 is 15 amino acids. Germline assignment: CDR1 MNHEY and CDR2 SVGEGT. Written as DNA, the CDR3 is TGTGCCAGCAGTCAAGTGGGGGAAAGCACAGATACGCAGTATTTT. Protein product: CASSQVGESTDTQYF.